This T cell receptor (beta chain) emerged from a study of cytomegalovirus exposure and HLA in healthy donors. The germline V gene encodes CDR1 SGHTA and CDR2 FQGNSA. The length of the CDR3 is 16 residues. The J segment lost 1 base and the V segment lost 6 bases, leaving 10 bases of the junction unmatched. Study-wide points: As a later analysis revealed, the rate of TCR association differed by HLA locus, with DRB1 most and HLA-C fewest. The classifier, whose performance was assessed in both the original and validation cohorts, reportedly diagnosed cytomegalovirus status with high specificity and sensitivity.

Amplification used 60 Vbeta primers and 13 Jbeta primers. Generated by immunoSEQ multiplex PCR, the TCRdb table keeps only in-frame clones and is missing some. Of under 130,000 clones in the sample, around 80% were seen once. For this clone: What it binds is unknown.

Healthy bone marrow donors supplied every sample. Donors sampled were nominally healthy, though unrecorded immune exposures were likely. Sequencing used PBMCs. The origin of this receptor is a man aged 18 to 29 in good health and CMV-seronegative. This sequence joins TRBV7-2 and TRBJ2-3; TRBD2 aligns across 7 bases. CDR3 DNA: TGTGCCAGCAGGAGAGCTAGCGGCTCTCGCACAGATACGCAGTATTTT. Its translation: CASRRASGSRTDTQYF.